Below, one T cell receptor beta chain is given with its context. Its antigen is currently unknown. The CDR3 covers 14 residues. Per the germline V gene, CDR1 is LGHNA and CDR2 is YNFKEQ. Trimming removed 0 bases at V and 5 bases at J, with 11 bases between. This entry belongs to a study of T cells after yellow fever vaccination. A single record per CDR3 protein comes from TCRdb applying MiXCR to the 5' RACE reads. The table shows fewer than 650,000 distinct CDR3 sequences, with 20% to 25% occurring only once. Study results and limitations: Subsequent booster samples again held most clones from primary vaccination (more than 95% CD4, 85% to 90% CD8). Weaker in magnitude, the secondary response showed a faster peak on day 5 versus 15.

Source: PBMCs, taken approximately 20 days after the first yellow fever vaccination. The V call is TRBV4-2, the J call TRBJ2-7; D unresolved. The sequence derives from a young man who received the YFV17D yellow fever vaccine. Here the CDR3 DNA reads TGTGCCAGCAGCCAAGATCTGGGTATGGACGAGCAGTACGTC. It yields the protein CASSQDLGMDEQYV.